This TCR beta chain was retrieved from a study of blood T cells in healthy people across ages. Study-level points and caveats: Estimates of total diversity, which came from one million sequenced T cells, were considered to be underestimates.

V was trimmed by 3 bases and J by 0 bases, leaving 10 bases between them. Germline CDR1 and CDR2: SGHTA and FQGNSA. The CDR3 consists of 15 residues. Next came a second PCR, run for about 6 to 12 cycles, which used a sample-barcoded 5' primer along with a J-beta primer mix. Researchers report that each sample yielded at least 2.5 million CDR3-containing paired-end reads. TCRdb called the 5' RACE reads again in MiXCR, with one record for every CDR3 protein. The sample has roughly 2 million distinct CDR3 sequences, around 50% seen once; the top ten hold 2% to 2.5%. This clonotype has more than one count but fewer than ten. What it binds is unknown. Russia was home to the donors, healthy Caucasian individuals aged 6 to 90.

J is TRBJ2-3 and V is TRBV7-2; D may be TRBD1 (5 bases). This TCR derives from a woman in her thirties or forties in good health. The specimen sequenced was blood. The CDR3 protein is CASSFRAGSTDTQYF. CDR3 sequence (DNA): TGTGCCAGCAGCTTTCGGGCAGGGAGCACAGATACGCAGTATTTT.